This TCR beta chain was retrieved from a study of siplizumab effects on memory and regulatory T cells. Points on this clone: What it binds is not known.

Study-wide results and limits: The study found naive T cells seemingly more diverse than memory cells and seemingly major alloresponse contributors. Mappable alloreactive CD4+ clones came from Treg cells about 69% of the time on average with siplizumab, against roughly 29% in controls. Proliferating siplizumab-culture Tregs lacked confirmation of suppressive function.

This CDR3 is built from 14 residues. Trimming removed 4 bases from V and 0 bases from J, with 11 bases in between. CDR1 and CDR2 (germline): SGHNT, YYREEE (reference sequence). Per sample, the assay covered 80,000 to 100,000 TCR templates. Here immunoSEQ multiplex PCR was the method, and the copy in TCRdb shows in-frame clones only, minus some. The sample lists roughly 62,000 clones, 90% to 95% seen once, with roughly two fifths in the top ten. The sample was CD8+ T cells sorted from blood. The origin of this receptor is a human donor in good health. J is TRBJ2-7 and V is TRBV5-4; possibly TRBD1 for D (6 bases). In DNA form, the CDR3 reads TGTGCCAGCAGCACGAGGGGGACCTCCTACGAGCAGTACTTC. As protein: CASSTRGTSYEQYF.